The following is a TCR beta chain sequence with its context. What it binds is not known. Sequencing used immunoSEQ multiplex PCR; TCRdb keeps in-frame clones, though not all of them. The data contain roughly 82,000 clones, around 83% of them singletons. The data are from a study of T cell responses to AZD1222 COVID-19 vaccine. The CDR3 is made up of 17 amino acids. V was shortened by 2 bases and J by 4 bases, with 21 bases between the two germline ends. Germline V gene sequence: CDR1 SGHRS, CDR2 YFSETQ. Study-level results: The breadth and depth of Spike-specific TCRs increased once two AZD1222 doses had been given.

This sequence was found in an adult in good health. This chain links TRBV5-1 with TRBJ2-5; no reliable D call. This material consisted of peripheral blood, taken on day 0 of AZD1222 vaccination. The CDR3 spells CASSFGSSFKWGETQYF. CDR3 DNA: TGCGCCAGCAGCTTCGGTTCTAGTTTCAAGTGGGGAGAGACCCAGTACTTC.